This T cell receptor beta chain was identified in a study of identical twins. A universal primer site was added by template switching, and unique molecular identifiers were carried by the cDNA. In TCRdb, the 5' RACE reads were re-called with MiXCR into one record per CDR3 protein. The repertoire has around 280,000 distinct CDR3 sequences, approximately 8.5% of them found once; the top ten carry less than 2.5%. No donor was unhealthy or non-Caucasian. The CDR3 extends over 17 amino acids. The V segment lost 7 bases and the J segment 5 bases; nucleotides outside the gene matches: 10. Germline CDR1 MNHEY, CDR2 SMNVEV (reference sequence). Study results and limitations: Cord blood beta clonotypes present at high abundance carried fewer insertions; no such pattern appeared in memory repertoires.

About this clonotype: The target antigen is unknown.

This sample also appeared in a second study, on yellow fever vaccine responses in identical twins. In that study: The T cell response to vaccination in identical twins was reportedly partly convergent and partly personalized.

The chain joins TRBV27 to TRBJ2-2; TRBD2 matches at 13 bases. This clonotype was sampled from a woman between 18 and 29 years old in good health. The sample consisted of memory (CD45RO+) T cells sorted from blood. CDR3 in amino acids: CASTYRTSGRRTGELFF. In DNA form, the CDR3 reads TGTGCCAGCACCTACCGGACTAGCGGGAGAAGAACCGGGGAGCTGTTTTTT.